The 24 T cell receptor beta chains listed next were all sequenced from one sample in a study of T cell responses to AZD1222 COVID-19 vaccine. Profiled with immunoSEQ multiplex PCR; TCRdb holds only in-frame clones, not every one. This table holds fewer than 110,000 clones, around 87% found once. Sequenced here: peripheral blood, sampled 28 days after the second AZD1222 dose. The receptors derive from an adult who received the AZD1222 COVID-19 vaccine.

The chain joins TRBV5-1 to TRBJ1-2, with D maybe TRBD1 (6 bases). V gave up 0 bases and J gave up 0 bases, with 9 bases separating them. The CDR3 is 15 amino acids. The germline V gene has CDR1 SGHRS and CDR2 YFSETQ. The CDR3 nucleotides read TGCGCCAGCAGCTTGGAGGGGGGCTCTAACTATGGCTACACCTTC. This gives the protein CASSLEGGSNYGYTF.

CDR3: CASRDRGPQQYF. CDR3 nucleotide sequence: TGTGCCAGCCGGGACAGGGGACCACAGCAGTACTTC. The gene calls are TRBV2 and TRBJ2-7; TRBD1 aligns across 10 bases. The CDR3 consists of 12 residues. The junction had 6 bases not matched to a gene; V was cut back by 8 bases and J by 8 bases. Germline CDR1 and CDR2: SNHLY and FYNNEI.

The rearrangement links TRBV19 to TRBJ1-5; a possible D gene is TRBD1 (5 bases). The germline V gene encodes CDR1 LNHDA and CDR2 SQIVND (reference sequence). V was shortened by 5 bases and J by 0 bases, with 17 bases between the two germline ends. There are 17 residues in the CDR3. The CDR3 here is CASSAADRSYSNQPQHF. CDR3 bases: TGTGCCAGTAGTGCCGCCGACAGATCCTATAGCAATCAGCCCCAGCATTTT.

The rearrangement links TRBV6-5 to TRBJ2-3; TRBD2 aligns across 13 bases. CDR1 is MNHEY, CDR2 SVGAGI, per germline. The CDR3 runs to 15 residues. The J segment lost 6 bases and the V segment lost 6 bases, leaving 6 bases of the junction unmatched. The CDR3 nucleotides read TGTGCCAGCAGCACTAGCGGGAGGGCCGAGGATACGCAGTATTTT. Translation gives CASSTSGRAEDTQYF.

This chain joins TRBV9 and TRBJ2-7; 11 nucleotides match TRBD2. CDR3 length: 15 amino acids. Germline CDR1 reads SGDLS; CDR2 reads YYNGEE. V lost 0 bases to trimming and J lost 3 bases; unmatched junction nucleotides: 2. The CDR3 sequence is CASSVGTSGGYEQYF. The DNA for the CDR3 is TGTGCCAGCAGCGTAGGCACTAGCGGGGGCTACGAGCAGTACTTC.

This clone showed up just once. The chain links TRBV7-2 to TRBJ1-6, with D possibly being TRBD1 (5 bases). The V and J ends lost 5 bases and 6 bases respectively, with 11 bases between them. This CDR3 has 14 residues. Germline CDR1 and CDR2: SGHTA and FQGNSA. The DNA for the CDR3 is TGTGCCAGCAGCCTGGCAGGGAGTAATTCACCCCTCCACTTT. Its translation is CASSLAGSNSPLHF.

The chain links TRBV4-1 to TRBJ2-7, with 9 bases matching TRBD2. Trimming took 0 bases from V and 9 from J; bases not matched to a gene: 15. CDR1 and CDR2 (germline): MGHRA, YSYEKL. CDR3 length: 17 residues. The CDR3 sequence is CASSQDQASGALSGQYF. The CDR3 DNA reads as TGCGCCAGCAGCCAAGATCAAGCTAGCGGGGCCCTGTCTGGGCAGTACTTC.

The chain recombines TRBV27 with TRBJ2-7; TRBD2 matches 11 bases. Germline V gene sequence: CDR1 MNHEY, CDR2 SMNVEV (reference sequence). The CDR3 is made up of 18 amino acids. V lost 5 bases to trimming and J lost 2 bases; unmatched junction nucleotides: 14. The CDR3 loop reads CASSRLAGTFTETYEQYF. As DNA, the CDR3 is TGTGCCAGCAGTCGACTAGCGGGGACCTTTACAGAAACCTACGAGCAGTACTTC.

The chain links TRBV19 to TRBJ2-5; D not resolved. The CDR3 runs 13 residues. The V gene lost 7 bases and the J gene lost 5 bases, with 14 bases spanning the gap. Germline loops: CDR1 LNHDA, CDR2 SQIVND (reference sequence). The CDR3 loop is CASNTGPRETQYF. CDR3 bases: TGTGCCAGTAACACCGGGCCGAGGGAGACCCAGTACTTC.

CDR3 DNA sequence: TGTGCCAGCAGCTACACTCCCACCGGGGAGCTGTTTTTT. It is translated as CASSYTPTGELFF. The rearrangement links TRBV7-2 to TRBJ2-2, with D unclear. The V end lost 4 bases, the J end lost 4 bases, and 7 bases lay between the germline ends. Germline V lookup: CDR1 SGHTA, CDR2 FQGNSA. CDR3 length equals 13 residues.

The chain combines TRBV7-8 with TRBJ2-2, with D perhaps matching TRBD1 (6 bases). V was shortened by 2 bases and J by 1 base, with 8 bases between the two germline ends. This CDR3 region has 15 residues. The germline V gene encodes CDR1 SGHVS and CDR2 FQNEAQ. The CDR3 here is CASSLQGLNTGELFF. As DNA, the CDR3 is TGTGCCAGCAGCTTACAGGGGCTGAACACCGGGGAGCTGTTTTTT.

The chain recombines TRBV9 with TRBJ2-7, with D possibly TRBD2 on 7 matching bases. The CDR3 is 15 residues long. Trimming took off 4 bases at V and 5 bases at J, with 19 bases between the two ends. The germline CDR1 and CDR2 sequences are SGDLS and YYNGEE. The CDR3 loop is CASSPVWGGRDEQYF. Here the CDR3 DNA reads TGTGCCAGCAGCCCCGTTTGGGGGGGCCGCGACGAGCAGTACTTC.

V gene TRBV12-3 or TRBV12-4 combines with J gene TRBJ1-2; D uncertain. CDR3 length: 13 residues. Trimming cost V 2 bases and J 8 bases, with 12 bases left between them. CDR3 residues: CASSLLGQEGYTF. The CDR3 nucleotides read TGTGCCAGCAGTTTATTGGGTCAGGAGGGCTACACCTTC.

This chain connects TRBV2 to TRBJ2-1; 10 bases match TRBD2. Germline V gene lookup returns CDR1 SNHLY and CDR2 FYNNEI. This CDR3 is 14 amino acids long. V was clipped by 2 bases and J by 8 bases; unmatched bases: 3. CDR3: CASSELAGAYEQFF. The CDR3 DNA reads TGTGCCAGCAGTGAACTAGCGGGAGCCTATGAGCAGTTCTTC.

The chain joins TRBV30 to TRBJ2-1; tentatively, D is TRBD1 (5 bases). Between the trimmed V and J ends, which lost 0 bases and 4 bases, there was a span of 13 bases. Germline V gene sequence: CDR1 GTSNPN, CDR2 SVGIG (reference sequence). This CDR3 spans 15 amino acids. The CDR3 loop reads CAWSVPGPTYNEQFF. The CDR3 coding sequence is TGTGCCTGGAGTGTACCAGGGCCCACTTACAATGAGCAGTTCTTC. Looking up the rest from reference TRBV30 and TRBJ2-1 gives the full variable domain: SQTIHQWPATLVQPVGSPLSLECTVEGTSNPNLYWYRQAAGRGLQLLFYSVGIGQISSEVPQNLSASRPQDRQFILSSKKLLLSDSGFYLCAWSVPGPTYNEQFFGPGTRLTVL.

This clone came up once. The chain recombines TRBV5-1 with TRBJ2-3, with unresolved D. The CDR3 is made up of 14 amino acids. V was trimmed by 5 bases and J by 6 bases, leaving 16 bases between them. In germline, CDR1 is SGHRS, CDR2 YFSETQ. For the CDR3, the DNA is TGCGCCAGCAGAGACGCTTCCCCCTCTGATACGCAGTATTTT. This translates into CASRDASPSDTQYF.

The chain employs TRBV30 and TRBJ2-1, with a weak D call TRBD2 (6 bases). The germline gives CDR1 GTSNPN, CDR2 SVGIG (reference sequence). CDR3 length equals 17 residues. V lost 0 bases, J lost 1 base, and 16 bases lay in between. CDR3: CAWSVQGAGLSYNEQFF. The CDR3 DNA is TGTGCCTGGAGTGTACAAGGGGCGGGGCTTTCCTACAATGAGCAGTTCTTC. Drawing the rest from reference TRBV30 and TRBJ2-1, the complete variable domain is SQTIHQWPATLVQPVGSPLSLECTVEGTSNPNLYWYRQAAGRGLQLLFYSVGIGQISSEVPQNLSASRPQDRQFILSSKKLLLSDSGFYLCAWSVQGAGLSYNEQFFGPGTRLTVL.

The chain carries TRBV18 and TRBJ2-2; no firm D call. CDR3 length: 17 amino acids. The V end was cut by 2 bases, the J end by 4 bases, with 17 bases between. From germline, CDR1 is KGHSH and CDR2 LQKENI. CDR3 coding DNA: TGTGCCAGCTCACCAAACGGCGTGGGTGCTGGCACCGGGGAGCTGTTTTTT. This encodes CASSPNGVGAGTGELFF. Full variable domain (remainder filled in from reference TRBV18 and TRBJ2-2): NAGVMQNPRHLVRRRGQEARLRCSPMKGHSHVYWYRQLPEEGLKFMVYLQKENIIDESGMPKERFSAEFPKEGPSILRIQQVVRGDSAAYFCASSPNGVGAGTGELFFGEGSRLTVL.

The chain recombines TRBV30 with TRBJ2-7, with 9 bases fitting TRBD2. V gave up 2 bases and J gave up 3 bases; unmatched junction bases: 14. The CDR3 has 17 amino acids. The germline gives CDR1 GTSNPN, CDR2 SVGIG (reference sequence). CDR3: CAWSKASGTSWVYEQYF. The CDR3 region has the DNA TGTGCCTGGAGTAAGGCTAGCGGGACCTCCTGGGTCTACGAGCAGTACTTC.

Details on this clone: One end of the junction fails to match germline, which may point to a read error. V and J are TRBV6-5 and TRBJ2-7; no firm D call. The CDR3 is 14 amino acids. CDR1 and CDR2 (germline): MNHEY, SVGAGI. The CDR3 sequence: CASSLLRAFSYPSF. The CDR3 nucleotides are TGTGCCAGCAGTCTTCTTCGGGCGTTCTCCTATCCCTCCTTC.

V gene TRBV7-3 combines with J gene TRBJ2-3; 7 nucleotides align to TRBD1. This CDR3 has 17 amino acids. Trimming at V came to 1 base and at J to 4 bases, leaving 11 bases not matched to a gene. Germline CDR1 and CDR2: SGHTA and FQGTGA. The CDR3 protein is CASSLSPDRVQADTQYF. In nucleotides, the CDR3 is TGTGCCAGCAGCTTAAGCCCAGACAGGGTTCAGGCAGATACGCAGTATTTT.

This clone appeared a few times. The CDR3 loop reads CASSPTGPYEQYF. CDR3 nucleotide sequence: TGTGCCAGCAGCCCGACAGGCCCCTACGAGCAGTACTTC. The rearrangement joins TRBV7-9 to TRBJ2-7; D possibly corresponds to TRBD1 (6 bases). Per germline, CDR1 SEHNR and CDR2 FQNEAQ (reference sequence). V lost 5 bases, J lost 2 bases, and 10 bases lay in between. CDR3 size: 13 residues.

In nucleotides, the CDR3 is TGTGCCAGCAGCGAAGAGCTCCGGCACACAGATACGCAGTATTTT. It translates to CASSEELRHTDTQYF. This chain connects TRBV9 to TRBJ2-3; D call uncertain. This CDR3 is 15 amino acids long. Looked up from germline, CDR1 is SGDLS and CDR2 is YYNGEE. V was shortened by 3 bases and J by 2 bases, with 13 bases between the two germline ends.

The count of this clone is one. CDR3 DNA: TGTGCCAGCAGTCTGATAGGACTAGCGGGAGAAGAGACCCAGTACTTC. Amino acid sequence: CASSLIGLAGEETQYF. The rearrangement joins TRBV6-2 or TRBV6-3 to TRBJ2-5, with 13 bases aligning to TRBD2. V lost 5 bases to trimming and J lost 3 bases; unmatched junction nucleotides: 6. Germline V gene data show CDR1 as MNHEY and CDR2 as SVGEGT. The CDR3 runs to 16 residues.